This TCR beta chain was captured in a study of OX40 agonist ivuxolimab in advanced cancers. Study details: The mean age was 60 years, ranging from about 20 to 79, with about four fifths of participants male. One patient with hepatocellular carcinoma and two with cutaneous melanoma, three in all, had partial responses.

About this clone: Antigen unknown.

V shed 4 bases and J shed 9 bases, with 7 bases lying between them. There are 10 residues in the CDR3. Germline V lookup: CDR1 GTSNPN, CDR2 SVGIG (reference sequence). The study's findings and limits: There were, on average, more expanded clones in CD8+ T cells than in CD4+.

Method: immunoSEQ multiplex PCR; TCRdb's copy keeps in-frame clones and lacks some. The data contain tens of thousands of clones, around 83% of them singletons. The V gene is TRBV30, the J gene TRBJ2-1; no firm D call. The source material was CD4+ or CD8+ T cells sorted from blood, sampled in a trial of the OX40 agonist ivuxolimab. The receptor was derived from an adult with an advanced solid tumor such as melanoma, head and neck, liver or kidney cancer. Here the CDR3 reads CAWTGVEQFF. The CDR3 bases are TGTGCCTGGACGGGTGTTGAGCAGTTCTTC.